This entry lists 18 T cell receptor beta chains sequenced from one sample in a study of T cells in Graves' hyperthyroidism and ophthalmopathy. TCR beta CDR3 sequences were amplified from RNA transcripts. A first-round RT-PCR of the TCR CDR3 used the HTBI primer set. TCRdb processed the multiplex PCR reads anew with MiXCR; each CDR3 protein has one entry. In the table there are approximately 710,000 distinct CDR3 sequences, 17% of which are singletons. The sequenced sample consisted of blood. Receptors originate from a man aged 45-60 years with Graves' hyperthyroidism.

This sequence joins TRBV18 and TRBJ1-5; tentative D call: TRBD1 (6 bases). Trimming pared 6 bases from V and 4 bases from J, leaving 10 bases between. The CDR3 runs to 13 residues. Germline assignment: CDR1 KGHSH and CDR2 LQKENI. The CDR3 is CASSMDRNQPQHF. The DNA for the CDR3 is TGTGCCAGCTCTATGGACAGAAATCAGCCCCAGCATTTT.

At least ten counts were recorded for this clonotype. The rearrangement links TRBV11-3 to TRBJ2-3, with 8 bases identical to TRBD1. This CDR3 is 15 amino acids long. V lost 2 bases, J lost 1 base, and 2 bases stayed unmatched. Germline V gene sequence: CDR1 SGHNT, CDR2 YENEEA. Here the CDR3 DNA reads TGTGCCAGCAGCTTACTGGGACAGGGCACAGATACGCAGTATTTT. It is translated as CASSLLGQGTDTQYF.

V and J are TRBV6-5 and TRBJ2-1, with 10 nucleotides matching TRBD2. CDR1 is MNHEY and CDR2 is SVGAGI in the germline V gene. The trim removed 2 bases at V and 3 bases at J, leaving 7 bases unmatched. This CDR3 spans 17 amino acids. The CDR3 DNA reads as TGTGCCAGCAGTTACGAGGCTAGCGGGAGTGGCTACAATGAGCAGTTCTTC. Residues: CASSYEASGSGYNEQFF.

The chain has TRBV6-1 and TRBJ2-1; 14 bases agree with TRBD2. Germline V gives CDR1 MNHNS, CDR2 SASEGT. J gave up 0 bases and V 7 bases, and 11 bases lay outside the gene matches. The CDR3 loop spans 19 amino acids. CDR3 coding DNA: TGTGCCAGCAAAATGACCGGGACTAGCGGGGGCAGCTCCTACAATGAGCAGTTCTTC. It specifies CASKMTGTSGGSSYNEQFF.

This clonotype was counted between two and nine times. The chain has TRBV28 and TRBJ2-1, with 7 bases identical to TRBD1. This CDR3 contains 11 residues. Germline lookup yields CDR1 MDHEN and CDR2 SYDVKM. The V and J ends lost 5 bases and 8 bases, in that order; junction bases with no gene match: 0. CDR3 coding DNA: TGTGCCAGCAGTACAGGGGATGAGCAGTTCTTC. Amino acids: CASSTGDEQFF.

This clonotype was recorded many times. J is TRBJ1-2 and V is TRBV28; no definite D call. Trimming took 3 bases from V and 8 from J, leaving 10 bases between them. The CDR3 spans 12 residues. Germline V CDR1 and CDR2: MDHEN, SYDVKM. The CDR3 DNA is TGTGCCAGCAGTTTTTATAAAGGCGGCTACACCTTC. Translation: CASSFYKGGYTF.

This clonotype was seen more than once but under ten times. The rearrangement joins TRBV7-2 to TRBJ2-1; possibly TRBD1 for D (6 bases). V shed 3 bases and J shed 5 bases, with 8 bases lying between them. Germline CDR1 reads SGHTA; CDR2 reads FQGNSA. This CDR3 contains 13 residues. CDR3 DNA sequence: TGTGCCAGCAGCTTCGACAGGAACAATGAGCAGTTCTTC. It yields the protein CASSFDRNNEQFF. Variable domain in full (rest from reference TRBV7-2 and TRBJ2-1): GAGVSQSPSNKVTEKGKDVELRCDPISGHTALYWYRQSLGQGLEFLIYFQGNSAPDKSGLPSDRFSAERTGGSVSTLTIQRTQQEDSAVYLCASSFDRNNEQFFGPGTRLTVL.

In this sample, this clonotype turned up many times. The chain recombines TRBV20-1 with TRBJ2-7; 8 bases align to TRBD2. J gave up 2 bases and V 0 bases, and 6 bases lay outside the gene matches. This CDR3 spans 15 amino acids. CDR1 is DFQATT, CDR2 SNEGSKA, per germline (reference sequence). CDR3 sequence reads: CSARDSAGGTYEQYF. The CDR3 coding sequence is TGCAGTGCTAGAGATAGCGCGGGAGGTACCTACGAGCAGTACTTC.

This clonotype was seen a few times. The chain employs TRBV28 and TRBJ2-7; no firm D call. Germline V gene data show CDR1 as MDHEN and CDR2 as SYDVKM. This CDR3 is built from 15 residues. Trimming removed 5 bases from V and 2 bases from J, with 16 bases in between. In DNA form, the CDR3 reads TGTGCCAGCAGTACGACTCCCGGGCCAACCTACGAGCAGTACTTC. Protein sequence: CASSTTPGPTYEQYF.

This rearrangement joins TRBV9 to TRBJ2-2, with 8 bases that match TRBD1. Per germline, CDR1 SGDLS and CDR2 YYNGEE. This CDR3 comprises 20 residues. The ends lost 2 bases at V and 2 bases at J; junction bases unmatched: 17. The CDR3 protein is CASSVAGGGRFKANTGELFF. Here the CDR3 DNA reads TGTGCCAGCAGCGTTGCAGGGGGCGGACGTTTCAAGGCTAACACCGGGGAGCTGTTTTTT. Full variable domain (missing parts from reference TRBV9 and TRBJ2-2): DSGVTQTPKHLITATGQRVTLRCSPRSGDLSVYWYQQSLDQGLQFLIQYYNGEERAKGNILERFSAQQFPDLHSELNLSSLELGDSALYFCASSVAGGGRFKANTGELFFGEGSRLTVL.

This clonotype was recorded many times. The chain recombines TRBV2 with TRBJ2-5, with a tentative D call TRBD1 (6 bases). V gave up 5 bases and J gave up 2 bases, with 12 bases separating them. The germline gives CDR1 SNHLY, CDR2 FYNNEI. CDR3 length: 14 amino acids. CDR3: CASSQGNVQETQYF. CDR3 in DNA: TGTGCCAGCAGTCAGGGGAATGTACAAGAGACCCAGTACTTC.

This clonotype was picked up a small number of times. The genes are TRBV28 and TRBJ2-2; D is tentatively TRBD1 or TRBD2 (7 bases each). The germline V gene encodes CDR1 MDHEN and CDR2 SYDVKM. This CDR3 region has 14 residues. Trimming took off 6 bases at V and 6 bases at J, with 14 bases between the two ends. CDR3: CASRPTGRAGELFF. In DNA form, the CDR3 reads TGTGCCAGCAGACCGACAGGGAGGGCCGGGGAGCTGTTTTTT.

This clonotype was observed a few times. The rearrangement links TRBV12-3 or TRBV12-4 to TRBJ2-1, with D unresolved. This CDR3 contains 12 residues. V lost 6 bases to trimming and J lost 10 bases, with 13 bases between them. In DNA form, the CDR3 reads TGTGCCAGCAGCCAGGAACGAAGGGAGCAGTTCTTC. Encoded protein: CASSQERREQFF.

This clonotype was observed at least ten times. The gene calls are TRBV11-2 and TRBJ1-1, with 9 bases that match TRBD1. The junction had 17 bases not matched to a gene; V was cut back by 1 base and J by 5 bases. Germline V gene lookup returns CDR1 SGHAT and CDR2 FQNNGV. The CDR3 has 19 amino acids. This CDR3 is CASSLVKILTGQGWTEAFF. The CDR3 region has the DNA TGTGCCAGCAGCTTAGTTAAGATCCTGACGGGACAGGGATGGACTGAAGCTTTCTTT.

The gene calls are TRBV29-1 and TRBJ2-1; unclear D gene. The V end lost 6 bases, the J end lost 4 bases, and 10 bases lay between the germline ends. Germline values: CDR1 SQVTM, CDR2 ANQGSEA. This CDR3 spans 12 amino acids. This chain's CDR3 is CSVNGYYNEQFF. DNA of the CDR3: TGCAGCGTAAACGGCTATTACAATGAGCAGTTCTTC.

The V and J genes are TRBV28 and TRBJ2-7; 10 positions agree with TRBD1. Unmatched junction bases numbered 9, after V lost 7 bases and J lost 3 bases. This CDR3 contains 15 residues. CDR1 and CDR2 (germline): MDHEN, SYDVKM. The DNA of the CDR3 is TGTGCCAGCACCACACCCGGGACAGGGGTCTACGAGCAGTACTTC. This gives the protein CASTTPGTGVYEQYF.

The chain has TRBV6-2 or TRBV6-3 and TRBJ2-1; no reliable D call. V gave up 6 bases and J gave up 2 bases, with 14 bases separating them. CDR3 length: 15 residues. CDR1 and CDR2 from the germline V gene are MNHEY and SVGEGT. The CDR3 DNA reads TGTGCCAGCAGCCCTAGGAGTCGGCCCTACAATGAGCAGTTCTTC. This encodes CASSPRSRPYNEQFF.

This clonotype was seen only a few times. This rearrangement joins TRBV20-1 to TRBJ1-5; weak D call: TRBD1 (5 bases). The CDR3 spans 14 residues. The germline V gene has CDR1 DFQATT and CDR2 SNEGSKA (reference sequence). Trimming removed 6 bases from V and 4 bases from J, with 16 bases in between. In DNA form, the CDR3 reads TGCAGTGCGGCCGGGGCCCCAGAAAATCAGCCCCAGCATTTT. This sequence encodes CSAAGAPENQPQHF.